Below, one TCR beta chain is given with its context. Its antigen is as yet unknown. The CDR3 consists of 17 residues. Deletions cut 5 bases from V and 2 bases from J, with 21 bases between. Looked up from germline, CDR1 is MNHEY and CDR2 is SMNVEV (reference sequence). The record originates from a study of shared clonotypes between healthy human individuals. The data were produced by immunoSEQ multiplex PCR, yet TCRdb's version contains in-frame clones alone and is incomplete. The profile shows 950,000 to 1,100,000 clones, under 80% of them singletons. Findings and limits, study-wide: Sequencing depth was a factor that was expected to affect clonotype sharing among donors.

This clonotype originated in a man between 18 and 29 years old in good health. The V call is TRBV27, the J call TRBJ1-1, with D possibly being TRBD1 (6 bases). Source material: memory CD4+ T cells sorted from blood. Subset here: CD45RA-negative fraction. The CDR3 region has the DNA TGTGCCAGCAGTCCTCTAGCCCTTACAGGGAGTAACACTGAAGCTTTCTTT. It codes for CASSPLALTGSNTEAFF.